These 4 T cell receptor beta chains came from one sample sequenced in a study of T cell responses to AZD1222 COVID-19 vaccine. Sequencing was performed with immunoSEQ multiplex PCR; in TCRdb, only in-frame clones are kept and a portion is missing. The sample carries about 130,000 clones, 85% to 95% recorded once. This sample comprised peripheral blood, obtained on day 0 of AZD1222 vaccination. The receptors here all came from an adult in good health.

The gene calls are TRBV9 and TRBJ1-2; 10 bases align to TRBD1. V shed 1 base, J shed 8 bases, and the junction held 5 bases outside the gene matches. The CDR3 length is 14 residues. Germline V gene lookup returns CDR1 SGDLS and CDR2 YYNGEE. The CDR3: CASSVSGQGGGYTF. The CDR3 nucleotides are TGTGCCAGCAGCGTATCTGGACAGGGGGGCGGCTACACCTTC.

The rearrangement joins TRBV9 to TRBJ2-1; 10 nucleotides match TRBD2. The CDR3 consists of 15 residues. Germline CDR1 reads SGDLS; CDR2 reads YYNGEE. Germline trimming cut 0 bases from V and 6 bases from J; bases unmatched to any gene: 3. DNA of the CDR3: TGTGCCAGCAGCGTAGCCCTAGCGGGAGTCAATGAGCAGTTCTTC. Translation: CASSVALAGVNEQFF.

The chain links TRBV10-3 to TRBJ1-2; the D is unclear. Per germline, CDR1 ENHRY and CDR2 SYGVKD. Deletions cut 11 bases from V and 1 base from J, with 11 bases between. The CDR3 is 12 amino acids. CDR3 amino acids: CALLGNNYGYTF. The CDR3 DNA follows: TGTGCCTTACTTGGGAATAACTATGGCTACACCTTC.

The rearrangement uses TRBV5-1 and TRBJ2-3, with 7 bases that match TRBD2. CDR3 size: 17 residues. Germline loops: CDR1 SGHRS, CDR2 YFSETQ. The V segment lost 1 base and the J segment 0 bases; nucleotides outside the gene matches: 8. The CDR3 region has the DNA TGCGCCAGCAGCTTGCTCCTAGCGGATACTAGCACAGATACGCAGTATTTT. It is translated as CASSLLLADTSTDTQYF.